This T cell receptor beta chain was profiled in a study of shared clonotypes between healthy human individuals. For the study at large: With ages of 18 to 49, the donors were two women and a few men.

This CDR3 comprises 11 residues. CDR1 is GTSNPN and CDR2 is SVGIG in the germline V gene (reference sequence). After removal of 5 bases from V and 5 bases from J, the junction contained 2 bases not matched to a gene. Sorted subsets were amplified in replicate PCRs using around 0.2 ug DNA, about 30,000 T cell genomes. Under the authors' procedure: Quality scores were absent from the junction-only immunoSEQ sequences, so filtering differed. Assay used: immunoSEQ multiplex PCR; TCRdb lists only in-frame clones, some missing. D and trimming come from the DNA, and the V and J calls and clone size come from that table. The data hold about 2 million clones, with roughly 94% observed a single time. CD45RO-negative, CCR7-selected cells formed the naive CD8 fraction, which excluded terminally differentiated effector memory CD45RA+ cells. This clone was counted a single time. Its specificity is unknown. Study findings and constraints: Represented diversity (both genetic and exposure-history) was limited by the small number of donors.

The source material was naive CD8+ T cells sorted from blood. This receptor was taken from a man younger than 35 in good health. J is TRBJ1-2 and V is TRBV30; 7 nucleotides agree with TRBD1. CDR3 bases: TGTGCCTGGGGACAGGTTTATGGCTACACCTTC. This translates into CAWGQVYGYTF.